This T cell receptor beta chain was recorded in a study of beta chain features in type 1 diabetes. Points from the study as a whole: Moderate yet significant TCRB CDR3 shortening was seen in Type 1 diabetes patients in all four CD4+ subsets. Relative to healthy donors, patients appeared to have naive, central memory and Treg TCRB repertoires that were more similar.

Regarding this clone: Its antigen remains unidentified. The junction and the germline gene differ at one end; a read error may be behind it.

Germline lookup yields CDR1 ENHRY and CDR2 SYGVKD. CDR3 length: 14 amino acids. Every isolated RNA sample was fully reverse transcribed, so sequencing captured expressed TCRB transcripts. Profiling relied on immunoSEQ multiplex PCR, and the TCRdb table lists in-frame clones only, not all of them. The repertoire holds roughly 700,000 clones, with roughly an eighth as singletons. This chain uses TRBV10-3 with TRBJ2-5; possible D gene TRBD2, 7 bases. This sequence was found in a man aged 18 to 35 with type 1 diabetes. Sequenced: naive CD4+ T cells from blood. This chain's CDR3 is CAICEGGNQETQYF. For the CDR3, the DNA is TGTGCCATCTGTGAGGGGGGGAACCAAGAGACCCAGTACTTC.